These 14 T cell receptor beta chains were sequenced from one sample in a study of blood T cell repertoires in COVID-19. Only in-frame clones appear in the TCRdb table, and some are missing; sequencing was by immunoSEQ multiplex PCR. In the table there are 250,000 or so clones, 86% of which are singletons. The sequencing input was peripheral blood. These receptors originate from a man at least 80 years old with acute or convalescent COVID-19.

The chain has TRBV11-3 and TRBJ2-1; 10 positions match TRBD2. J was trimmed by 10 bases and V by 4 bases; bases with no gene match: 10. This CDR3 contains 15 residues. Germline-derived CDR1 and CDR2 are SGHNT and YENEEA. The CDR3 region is CASSSSGGASREQFF. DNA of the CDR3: TGTGCCAGCAGCTCTAGCGGGGGCGCCTCTAGGGAGCAGTTCTTC. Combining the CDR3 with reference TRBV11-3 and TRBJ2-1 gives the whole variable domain EAGVVQSPRYKIIEKKQPVAFWCNPISGHNTLYWYLQNLGQGPELLIRYENEEAVDDSQLPKDRFSAERLKGVDSTLKIQPAELGDSAVYLCASSSSGGASREQFFGPGTRLTVL.

The CDR3 sequence is CASSLVDQPQHF. The CDR3 region has the DNA TGTGCCAGCAGCTTGGTAGATCAGCCCCAGCATTTT. The chain couples TRBV5-6 to TRBJ1-5, with D unclear. V dropped 0 bases and J dropped 5 bases, with 3 bases sitting between them. Germline CDR1 and CDR2: SGHDT and YYEEEE. There are 12 residues in the CDR3.

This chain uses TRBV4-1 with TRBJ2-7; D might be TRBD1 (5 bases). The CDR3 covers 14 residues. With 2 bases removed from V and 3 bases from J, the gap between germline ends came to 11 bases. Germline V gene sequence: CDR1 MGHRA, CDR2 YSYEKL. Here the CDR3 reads CASSQRGQGYEQYF. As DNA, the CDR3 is TGCGCCAGCAGCCAACGCGGACAAGGCTACGAGCAGTACTTC.

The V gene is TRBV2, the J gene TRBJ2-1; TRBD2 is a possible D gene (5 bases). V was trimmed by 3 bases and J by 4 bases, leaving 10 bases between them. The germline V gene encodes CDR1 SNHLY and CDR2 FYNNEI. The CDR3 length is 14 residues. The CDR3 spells CASSDRRFYNEQFF. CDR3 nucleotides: TGTGCCAGCAGTGATCGGAGGTTTTACAATGAGCAGTTCTTC.

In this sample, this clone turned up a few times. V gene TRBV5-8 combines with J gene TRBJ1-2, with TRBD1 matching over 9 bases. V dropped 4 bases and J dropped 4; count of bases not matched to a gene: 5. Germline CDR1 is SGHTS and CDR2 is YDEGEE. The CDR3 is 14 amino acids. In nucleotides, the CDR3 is TGTGCCAGCAGCGGACAACAGGGGGCCTATGGCTACACCTTC. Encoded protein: CASSGQQGAYGYTF. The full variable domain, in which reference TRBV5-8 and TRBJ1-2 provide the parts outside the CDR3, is EAGVTQSPTHLIKTRGQQATLRCSPISGHTSVYWYQQALGLGLQFLLWYDEGEERNRGNFPPRFSGRQFPNYSSELNVNALELEDSALYLCASSGQQGAYGYTFGSGTRLTVV.

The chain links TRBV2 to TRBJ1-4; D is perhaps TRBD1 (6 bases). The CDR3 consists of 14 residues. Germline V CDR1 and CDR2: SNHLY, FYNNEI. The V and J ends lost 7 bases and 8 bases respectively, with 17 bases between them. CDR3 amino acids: CASTRGAQGEKLFF. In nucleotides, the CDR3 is TGTGCCAGCACACGGGGGGCTCAAGGAGAAAAACTGTTTTTT.

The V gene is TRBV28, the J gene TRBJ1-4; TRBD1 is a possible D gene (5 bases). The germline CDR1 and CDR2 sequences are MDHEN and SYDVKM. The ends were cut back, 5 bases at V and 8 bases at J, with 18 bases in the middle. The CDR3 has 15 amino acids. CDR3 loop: CASSAPTGMGEKLFF. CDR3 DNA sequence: TGTGCCAGCAGTGCACCCACAGGAATGGGGGAAAAACTGTTTTTT.

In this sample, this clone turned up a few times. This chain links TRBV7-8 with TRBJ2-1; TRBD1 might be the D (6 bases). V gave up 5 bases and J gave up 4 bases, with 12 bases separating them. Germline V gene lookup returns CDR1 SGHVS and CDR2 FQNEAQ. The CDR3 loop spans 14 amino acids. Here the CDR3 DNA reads TGTGCCAGCAGCCTAGAAGGGGGTTACAATGAGCAGTTCTTC. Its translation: CASSLEGGYNEQFF.

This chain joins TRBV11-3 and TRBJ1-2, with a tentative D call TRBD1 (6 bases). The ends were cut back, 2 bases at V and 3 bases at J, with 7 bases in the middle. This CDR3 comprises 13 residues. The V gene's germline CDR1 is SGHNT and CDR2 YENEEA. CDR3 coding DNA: TGTGCCAGCAGCTTATCAGGGGACTATGGCTACACCTTC. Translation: CASSLSGDYGYTF.

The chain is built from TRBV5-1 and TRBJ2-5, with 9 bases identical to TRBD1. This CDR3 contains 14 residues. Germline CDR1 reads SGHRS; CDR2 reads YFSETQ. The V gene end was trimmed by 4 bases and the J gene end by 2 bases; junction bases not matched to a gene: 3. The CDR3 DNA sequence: TGCGCCAGCAGCCCGACAGGGGGACAAGAGACCCAGTACTTC. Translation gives CASSPTGGQETQYF.

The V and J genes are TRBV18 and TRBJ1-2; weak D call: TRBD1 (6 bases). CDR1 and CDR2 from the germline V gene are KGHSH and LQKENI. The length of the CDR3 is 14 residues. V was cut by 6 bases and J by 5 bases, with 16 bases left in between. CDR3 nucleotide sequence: TGTGCCAGCTCGCCCCGGGACACCTCATATGGCTACACCTTC. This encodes CASSPRDTSYGYTF.

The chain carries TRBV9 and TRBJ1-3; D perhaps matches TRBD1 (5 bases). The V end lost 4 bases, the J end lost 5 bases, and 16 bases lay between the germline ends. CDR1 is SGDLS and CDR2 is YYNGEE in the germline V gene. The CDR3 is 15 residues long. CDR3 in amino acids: CASSPGGSHRNTIYF. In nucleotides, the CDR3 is TGTGCCAGCAGCCCTGGGGGGAGCCACCGAAACACCATATATTTT.

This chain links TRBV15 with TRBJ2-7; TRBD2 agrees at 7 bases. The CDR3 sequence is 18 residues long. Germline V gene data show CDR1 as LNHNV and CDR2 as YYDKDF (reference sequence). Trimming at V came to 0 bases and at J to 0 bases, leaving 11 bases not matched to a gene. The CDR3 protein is CATSRDPAGTTVSYEQYF. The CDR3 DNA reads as TGTGCCACCAGCAGAGATCCGGCCGGGACTACAGTCTCCTACGAGCAGTACTTC.

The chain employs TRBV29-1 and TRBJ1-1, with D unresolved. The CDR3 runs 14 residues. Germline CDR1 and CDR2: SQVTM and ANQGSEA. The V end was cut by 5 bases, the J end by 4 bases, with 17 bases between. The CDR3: CSVRLAGDFTEAFF. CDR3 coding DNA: TGCAGCGTTAGATTGGCCGGGGATTTCACTGAAGCTTTCTTT.